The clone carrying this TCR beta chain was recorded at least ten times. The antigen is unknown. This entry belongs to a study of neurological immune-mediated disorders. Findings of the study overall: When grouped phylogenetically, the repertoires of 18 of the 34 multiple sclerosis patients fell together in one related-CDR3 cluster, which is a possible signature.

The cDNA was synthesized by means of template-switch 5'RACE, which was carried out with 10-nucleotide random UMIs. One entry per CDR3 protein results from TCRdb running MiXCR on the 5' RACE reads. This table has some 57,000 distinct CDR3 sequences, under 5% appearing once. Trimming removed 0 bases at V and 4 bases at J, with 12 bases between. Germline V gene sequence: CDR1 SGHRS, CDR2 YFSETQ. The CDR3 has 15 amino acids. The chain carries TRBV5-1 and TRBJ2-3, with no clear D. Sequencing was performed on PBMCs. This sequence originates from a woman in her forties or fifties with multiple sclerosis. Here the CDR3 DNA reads TGCGCCAGCAGCTTGGTCACGGGTTTCGCAGATACGCAGTATTTT. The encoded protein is CASSLVTGFADTQYF.